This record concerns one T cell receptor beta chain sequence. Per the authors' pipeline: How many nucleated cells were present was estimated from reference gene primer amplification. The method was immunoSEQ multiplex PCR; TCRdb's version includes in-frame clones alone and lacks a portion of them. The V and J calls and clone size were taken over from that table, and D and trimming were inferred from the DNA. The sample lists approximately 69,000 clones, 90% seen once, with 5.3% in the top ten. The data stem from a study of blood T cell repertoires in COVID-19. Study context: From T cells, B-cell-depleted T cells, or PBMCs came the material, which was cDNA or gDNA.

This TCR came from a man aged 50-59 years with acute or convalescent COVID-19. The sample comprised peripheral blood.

The CDR3 here is CASSRRTGGPNEQFF. The DNA for the CDR3 is TGTGCCAGTAGTCGGCGGACTGGAGGGCCCAATGAGCAGTTCTTC. This chain joins TRBV19 and TRBJ2-1, with D possibly matching TRBD2 (6 bases). This CDR3 contains 15 residues. Germline CDR1 and CDR2: LNHDA and SQIVND (reference sequence). Trimming pared 5 bases from V and 6 bases from J, leaving 17 bases between.